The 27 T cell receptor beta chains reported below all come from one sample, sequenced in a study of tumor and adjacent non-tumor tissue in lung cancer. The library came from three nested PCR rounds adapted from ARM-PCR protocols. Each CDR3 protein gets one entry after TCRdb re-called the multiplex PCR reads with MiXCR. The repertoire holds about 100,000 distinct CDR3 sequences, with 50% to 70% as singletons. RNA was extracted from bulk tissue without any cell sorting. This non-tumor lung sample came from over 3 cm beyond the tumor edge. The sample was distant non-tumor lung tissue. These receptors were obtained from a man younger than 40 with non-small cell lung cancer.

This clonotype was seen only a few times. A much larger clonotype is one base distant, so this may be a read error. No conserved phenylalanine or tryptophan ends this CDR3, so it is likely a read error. CDR3 nucleotide sequence: TGTGCCAGCAGTTTACGATTAGGGCAAGCTTTCTAT. It is translated as CASSLRLGQAFY. The chain joins TRBV12-3 or TRBV12-4 to TRBJ1-1, with unresolved D. The CDR3 spans 12 residues. The V end was cut by 2 bases, the J end by 9 bases, with 10 bases between.

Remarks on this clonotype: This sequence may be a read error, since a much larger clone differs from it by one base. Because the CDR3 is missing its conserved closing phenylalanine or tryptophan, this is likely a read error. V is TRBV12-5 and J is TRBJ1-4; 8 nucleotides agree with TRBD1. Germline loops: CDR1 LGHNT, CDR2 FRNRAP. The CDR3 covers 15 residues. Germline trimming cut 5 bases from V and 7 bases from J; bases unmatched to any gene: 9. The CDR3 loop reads CASGLNRGTSEKLFS. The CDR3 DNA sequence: TGTGCTAGTGGTCTAAACAGGGGGACGAGTGAAAAACTGTTTTCT.

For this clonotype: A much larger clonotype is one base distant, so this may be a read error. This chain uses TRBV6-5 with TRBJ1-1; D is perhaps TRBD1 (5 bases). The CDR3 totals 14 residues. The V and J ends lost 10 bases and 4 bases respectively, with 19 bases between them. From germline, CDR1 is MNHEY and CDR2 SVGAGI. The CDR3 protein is CANHMVGGSTEAFF. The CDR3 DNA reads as TGTGCCAACCACATGGTGGGGGGGAGCACTGAAGCTTTCTTT.

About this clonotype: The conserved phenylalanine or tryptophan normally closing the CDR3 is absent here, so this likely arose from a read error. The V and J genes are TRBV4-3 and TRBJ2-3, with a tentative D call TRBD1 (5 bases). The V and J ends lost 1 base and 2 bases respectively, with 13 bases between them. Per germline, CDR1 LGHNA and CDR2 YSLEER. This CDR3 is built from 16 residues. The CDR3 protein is CASSQGVSRDTDTQYL. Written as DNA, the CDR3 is TGCGCCAGCAGCCAAGGGGTGAGCAGGGACACAGATACGCAGTATTTG.

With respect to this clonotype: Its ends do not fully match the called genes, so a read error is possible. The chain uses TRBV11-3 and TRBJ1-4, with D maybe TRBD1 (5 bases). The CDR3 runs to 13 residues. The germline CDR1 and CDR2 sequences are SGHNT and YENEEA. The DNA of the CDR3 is TGTGCCAGTAGCCTTACTAGGGGCGAAAAACAGTTTTTT. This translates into CASSLTRGEKQFF.

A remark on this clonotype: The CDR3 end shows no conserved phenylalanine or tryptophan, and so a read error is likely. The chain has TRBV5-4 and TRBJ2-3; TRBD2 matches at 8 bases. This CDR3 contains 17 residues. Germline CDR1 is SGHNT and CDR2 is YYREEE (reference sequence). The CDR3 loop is CVSSLNPSGCQTDTQYY. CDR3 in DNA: TGTGTCAGCAGCTTGAACCCTAGCGGGTGCCAGACAGATACGCAGTATTAT.

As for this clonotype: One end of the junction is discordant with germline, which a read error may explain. In DNA form, the CDR3 reads TGTGCCAGCAGCCCATTGGAGGCTGACAATGAGCAGCTCTTC. It encodes CASSPLEADNEQLF. V and J are TRBV12-3 or TRBV12-4 and TRBJ2-1; D may be TRBD2 (5 bases). The length of the CDR3 is 14 residues.

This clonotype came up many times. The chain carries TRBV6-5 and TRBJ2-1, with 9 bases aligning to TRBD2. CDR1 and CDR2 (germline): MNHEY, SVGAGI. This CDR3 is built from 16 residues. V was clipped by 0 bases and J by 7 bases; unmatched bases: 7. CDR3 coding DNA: TGTGCCAGCAGTTACTCGGGGGGTAGCGGGGGAAATGAGCAGTTCTTC. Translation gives CASSYSGGSGGNEQFF.

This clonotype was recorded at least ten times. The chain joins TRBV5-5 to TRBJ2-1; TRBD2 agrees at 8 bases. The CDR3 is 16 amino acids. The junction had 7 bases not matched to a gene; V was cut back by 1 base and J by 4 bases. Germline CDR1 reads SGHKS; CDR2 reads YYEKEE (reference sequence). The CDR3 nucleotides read TGTGCCAGCAGCTTGAGATTACTAGCGGATTACAATGAGCAGTTCTTC. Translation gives CASSLRLLADYNEQFF. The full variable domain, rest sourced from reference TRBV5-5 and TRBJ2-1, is DAGVTQSPTHLIKTRGQQVTLRCSPISGHKSVSWYQQVLGQGPQFIFQYYEKEERGRGNFPDRFSARQFPNYSSELNVNALLLGDSALYLCASSLRLLADYNEQFFGPGTRLTVL.

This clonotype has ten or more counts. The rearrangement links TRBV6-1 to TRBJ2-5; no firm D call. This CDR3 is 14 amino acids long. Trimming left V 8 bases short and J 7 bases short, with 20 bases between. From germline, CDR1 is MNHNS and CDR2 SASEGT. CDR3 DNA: TGTGCCAGCCAACCGTCGTATCCCTCGGGGACCCAGTACTTC. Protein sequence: CASQPSYPSGTQYF.

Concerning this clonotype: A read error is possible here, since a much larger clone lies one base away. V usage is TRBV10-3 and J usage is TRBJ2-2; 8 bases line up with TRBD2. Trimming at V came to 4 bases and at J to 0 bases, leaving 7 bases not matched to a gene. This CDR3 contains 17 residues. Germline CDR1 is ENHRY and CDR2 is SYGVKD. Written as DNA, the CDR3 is TGTGCCATCAGTGGGTCCTCGACTAGCGCGAACACCGGGGAGCTGTTTTTT. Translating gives CAISGSSTSANTGELFF.

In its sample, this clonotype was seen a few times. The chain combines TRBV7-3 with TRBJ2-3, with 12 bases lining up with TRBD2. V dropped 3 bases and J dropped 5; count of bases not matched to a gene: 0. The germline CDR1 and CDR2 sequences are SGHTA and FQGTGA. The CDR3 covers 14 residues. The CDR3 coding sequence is TGTGCCAGCAGCTTGGGACTAGCGGGAGATACGCAGTATTTT. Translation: CASSLGLAGDTQYF.

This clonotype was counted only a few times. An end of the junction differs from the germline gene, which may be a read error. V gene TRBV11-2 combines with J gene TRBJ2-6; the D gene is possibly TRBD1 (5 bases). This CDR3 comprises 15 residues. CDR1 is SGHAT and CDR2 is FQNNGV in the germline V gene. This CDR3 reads CASELIGSGANILTF. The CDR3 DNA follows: TGTGCCAGCGAGCTTATCGGGTCTGGGGCCAACATCCTGACTTTC.

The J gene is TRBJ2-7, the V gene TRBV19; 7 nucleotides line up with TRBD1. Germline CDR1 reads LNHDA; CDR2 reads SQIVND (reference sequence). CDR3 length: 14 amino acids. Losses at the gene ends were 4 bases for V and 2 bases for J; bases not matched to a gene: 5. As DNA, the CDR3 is TGTGCCAGTAGTACCCGGGACAGCACCTACGAGCAGTACTTC. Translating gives CASSTRDSTYEQYF.

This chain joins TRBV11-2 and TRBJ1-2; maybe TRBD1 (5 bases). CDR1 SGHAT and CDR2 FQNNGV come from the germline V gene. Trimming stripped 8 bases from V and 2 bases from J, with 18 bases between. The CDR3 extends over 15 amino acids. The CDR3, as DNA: TGTGCCAGCGATCTTAAAGGGGACGCGAACTATGGCTACACCTTC. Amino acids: CASDLKGDANYGYTF.

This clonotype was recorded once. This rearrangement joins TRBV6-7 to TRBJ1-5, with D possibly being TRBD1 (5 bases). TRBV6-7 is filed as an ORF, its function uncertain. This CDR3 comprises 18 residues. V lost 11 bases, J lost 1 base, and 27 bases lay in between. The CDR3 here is CAGNYSRKRDSSNQPQHF. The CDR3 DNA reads TGTGCCGGCAATTACTCGAGGAAAAGGGACTCCAGCAATCAGCCCCAGCATTTT.

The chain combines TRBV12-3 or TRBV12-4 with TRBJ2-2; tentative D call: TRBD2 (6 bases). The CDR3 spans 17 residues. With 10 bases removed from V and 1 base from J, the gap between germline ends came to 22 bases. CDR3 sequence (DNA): TGTGCCAATAGCCTGTGGGGAGGCGCATGGAACACCGGGGAGCTGTTTTTT. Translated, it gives CANSLWGGAWNTGELFF.

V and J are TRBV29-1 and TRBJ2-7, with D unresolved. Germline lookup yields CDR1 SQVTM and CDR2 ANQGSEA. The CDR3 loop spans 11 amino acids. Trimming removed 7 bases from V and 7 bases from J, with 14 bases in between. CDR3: CSGTYAREQYF. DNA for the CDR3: TGCAGCGGTACTTACGCCCGGGAGCAGTACTTC.

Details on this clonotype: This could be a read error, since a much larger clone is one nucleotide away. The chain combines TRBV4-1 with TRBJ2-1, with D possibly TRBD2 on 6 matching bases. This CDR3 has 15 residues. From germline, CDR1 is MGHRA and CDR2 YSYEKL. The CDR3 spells CASSQVAEGGNEPFF. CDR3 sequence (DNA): TGCGCCAGCAGCCAAGTAGCGGAGGGAGGCAATGAGCCGTTCTTC.

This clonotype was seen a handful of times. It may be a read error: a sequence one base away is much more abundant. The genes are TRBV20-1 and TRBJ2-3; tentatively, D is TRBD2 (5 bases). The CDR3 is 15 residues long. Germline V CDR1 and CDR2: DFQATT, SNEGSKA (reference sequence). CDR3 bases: TGCAATGTTACGCCCTTCACTACTAGGACAGATACGCAGTATTTT. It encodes CNVTPFTTRTDTQYF.

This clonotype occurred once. The DNA for the CDR3 is TGCAGCGTTGAATGGAGCGAGATGCTTCCACAGTTCTTC. Its translation: CSVEWSEMLPQFF. The chain joins TRBV29-1 to TRBJ2-1; D unclear. The CDR3 is 13 residues long. The germline V gene has CDR1 SQVTM and CDR2 ANQGSEA. Trimming took off 2 bases at V and 13 bases at J, with 18 bases between the two ends.

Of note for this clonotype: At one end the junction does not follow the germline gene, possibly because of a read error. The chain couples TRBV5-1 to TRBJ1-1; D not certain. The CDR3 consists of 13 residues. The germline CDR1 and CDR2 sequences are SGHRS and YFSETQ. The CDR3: CASSLTGSAEAIF. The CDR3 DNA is TGCGCCAGCAGTTTGACGGGTAGCGCTGAAGCTATCTTT.

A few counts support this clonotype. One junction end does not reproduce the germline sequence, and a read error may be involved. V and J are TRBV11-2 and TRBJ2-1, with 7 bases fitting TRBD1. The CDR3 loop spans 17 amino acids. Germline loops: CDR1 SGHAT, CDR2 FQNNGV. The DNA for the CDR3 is TGTACCAGCAGCATCTTGACAGGGTGGTCCTCCTACAATGAGCAGTTCTTC. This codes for CTSSILTGWSSYNEQFF.

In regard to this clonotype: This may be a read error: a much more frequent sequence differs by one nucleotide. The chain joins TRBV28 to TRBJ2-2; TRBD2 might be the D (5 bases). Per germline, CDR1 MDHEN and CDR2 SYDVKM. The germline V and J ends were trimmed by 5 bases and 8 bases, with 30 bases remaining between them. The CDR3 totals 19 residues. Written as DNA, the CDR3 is TGTGCCAGCAGTCCCGTAGTCGGAGCGAGGGCCGCGATTTGGGGGGAGCTGTTTTTT. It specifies CASSPVVGARAAIWGELFF. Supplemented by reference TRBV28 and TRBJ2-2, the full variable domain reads DVKVTQSSRYLVKRTGEKVFLECVQDMDHENMFWYRQDPGLGLRLIYFSYDVKMKEKGDIPEGYSVSREKKERFSLILESASTNQTSMYLCASSPVVGARAAIWGELFFGEGSRLTVL.

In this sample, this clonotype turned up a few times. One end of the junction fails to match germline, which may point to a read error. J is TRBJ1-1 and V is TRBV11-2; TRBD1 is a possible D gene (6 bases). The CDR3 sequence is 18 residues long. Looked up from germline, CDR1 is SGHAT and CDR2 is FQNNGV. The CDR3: CAGSLYPGTWPMNTEAFF. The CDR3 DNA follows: TGTGCCGGCAGCTTATACCCCGGGACATGGCCCATGAACACTGAAGCTTTCTTT.

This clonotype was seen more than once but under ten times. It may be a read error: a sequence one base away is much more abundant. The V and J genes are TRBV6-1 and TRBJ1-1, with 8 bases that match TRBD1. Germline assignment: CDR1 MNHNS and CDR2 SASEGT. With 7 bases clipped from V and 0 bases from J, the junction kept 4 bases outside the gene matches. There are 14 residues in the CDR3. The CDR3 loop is CASTEGQVNTEAFF. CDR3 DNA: TGTGCCAGCACTGAGGGACAGGTGAACACTGAAGCTTTCTTT.

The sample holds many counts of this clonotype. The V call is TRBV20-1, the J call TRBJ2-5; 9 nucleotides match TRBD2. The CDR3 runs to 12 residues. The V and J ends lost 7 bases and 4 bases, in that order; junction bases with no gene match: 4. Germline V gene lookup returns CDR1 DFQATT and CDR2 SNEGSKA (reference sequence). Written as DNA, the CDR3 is TGCAGTGGCGGGGGGGCTTCAGAGACCCAGTACTTC. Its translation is CSGGGASETQYF.